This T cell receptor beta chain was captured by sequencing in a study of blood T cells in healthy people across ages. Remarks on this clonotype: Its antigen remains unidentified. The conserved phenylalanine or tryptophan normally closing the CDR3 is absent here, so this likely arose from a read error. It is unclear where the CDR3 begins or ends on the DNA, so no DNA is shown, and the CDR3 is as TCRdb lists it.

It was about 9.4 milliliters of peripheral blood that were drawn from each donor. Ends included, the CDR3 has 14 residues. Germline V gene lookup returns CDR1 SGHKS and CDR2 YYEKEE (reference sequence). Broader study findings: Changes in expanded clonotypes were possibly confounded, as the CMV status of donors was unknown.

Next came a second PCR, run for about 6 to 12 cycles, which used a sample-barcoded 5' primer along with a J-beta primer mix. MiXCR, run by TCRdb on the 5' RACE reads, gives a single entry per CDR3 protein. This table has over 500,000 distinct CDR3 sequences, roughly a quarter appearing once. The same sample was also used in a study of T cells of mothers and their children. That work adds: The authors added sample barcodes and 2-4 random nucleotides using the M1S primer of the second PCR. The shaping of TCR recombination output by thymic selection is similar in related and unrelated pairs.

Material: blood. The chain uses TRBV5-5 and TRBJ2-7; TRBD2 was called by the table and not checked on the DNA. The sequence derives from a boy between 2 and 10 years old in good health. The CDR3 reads CASSPRALAARFYL.